This T cell receptor (beta chain) was identified in a study of blood T cell repertoires in COVID-19. Study context: T cells, B-cell-depleted T cells, or PBMCs supplied cDNA or gDNA.

Patients in Seattle were enrolled during active infection, then followed longitudinally. V lost 2 bases and J 8 bases, leaving 13 bases between the germline ends. The CDR3 has 14 amino acids. CDR1 and CDR2 (germline): GTSNPN, SVGIG (reference sequence). Authors' data handling: Cell counts per sample came from amplifying reference gene primers. Generated by immunoSEQ multiplex PCR, the TCRdb table keeps only in-frame clones and is missing some. The DNA was the basis for D and trimming; V, J and clone size are from that table. The top ten clones hold 0.95% to 1.3% of a sample with more than 300,000 clones, 90% of them seen once.

This clonotype was sampled from a woman in her thirties or forties with COVID-19, enrolled during active disease. The rearrangement uses TRBV30 and TRBJ1-6; TRBD1 is a possible D gene (5 bases). The sequencing sample was made of peripheral blood. CDR3 sequence: CAWSTGGVDSPLHF. The CDR3 DNA reads TGTGCCTGGAGTACGGGGGGGGTCGATTCACCCCTCCACTTT.